This T cell receptor (beta chain) was retrieved from a study of OX40 agonist ivuxolimab in advanced cancers. The wider study: Patients were treated with intravenous ivuxolimab, dosed at 0.01 to 10 mg/kg and infused every 2 weeks. Earlier anti-PD-1, anti-PD-L1 or anti-CTLA-4 therapy was permitted; around 40% had received some. Among those enrolled, mean age was roughly 62 years (range roughly 23 to 90) and about 82% were male. General study findings and limits: With doses of 0.1 to 3.0 mg/kg, CD4+ and CD8+ blood T cells had undergone clonal expansion by week 6.

The repertoire was sequenced with immunoSEQ multiplex PCR; TCRdb's copy has only in-frame clones and lacks some. Of roughly 20,000 clones in the sample, 80% to 90% were seen once. Trimming removed 1 base at V and 5 bases at J, with 8 bases between. Per germline, CDR1 LNHNV and CDR2 YYDKDF (reference sequence). The CDR3 covers 13 residues. Regarding this clone: Its antigen is unknown.

The TCR sequence derives from an adult with an advanced solid tumor such as melanoma, head and neck, liver or kidney cancer. Here the sequenced sample was CD4+ or CD8+ T cells sorted from blood, taken in a trial of the OX40 agonist ivuxolimab. J is TRBJ1-1 and V is TRBV15; D uncertain. The CDR3 protein is CATSRVSGTEAFF. DNA for the CDR3: TGTGCCACCAGCAGAGTTAGCGGGACTGAAGCTTTCTTT.